This T cell receptor (beta chain) came from a study of blood T cell repertoires in COVID-19. Study summary: Both acute and convalescent COVID-19 samples were obtained from the United States, Italy and Spain. The cDNA or gDNA used as material had been derived from T cells, B-cell-depleted T cells, or PBMCs.

Germline V gene data show CDR1 as SGHAT and CDR2 as FQNNGV. The CDR3 spans 18 residues. Trimming removed 4 bases at V and 0 bases at J, with 16 bases between. The protocol was immunoSEQ multiplex PCR, while the TCRdb copy is restricted to in-frame clones and leaves out a portion. Among 130,000 or so clones, under 85% were seen once, and the ten largest hold 9% to 15%. This receptor was taken from a woman in her sixties or seventies with acute or convalescent COVID-19. The sequenced sample consisted of peripheral blood. The J gene is TRBJ1-6, the V gene TRBV11-2; a possible D gene is TRBD1 (6 bases). This CDR3 reads CASSSLGAGRSYNSPLHF. As DNA, the CDR3 is TGTGCCAGCAGCTCTCTGGGGGCCGGTCGCTCCTATAATTCACCCCTCCACTTT.